The clone carrying this T cell receptor (beta chain) was observed a handful of times. The record originates from a study of CD4 and CD8 cells across lung adenocarcinoma regions. TCRdb redid the calling of the PCR reads with MiXCR, one entry per CDR3 protein. This table has around 18,000 distinct CDR3 sequences, approximately 50% appearing once. With 8 bases clipped from V and 8 bases from J, the junction kept 16 bases outside the gene matches. The CDR3 runs 16 residues. Germline CDR1 is MNHEY and CDR2 is SMNVEV (reference sequence). This rearrangement joins TRBV27 to TRBJ2-1, with 9 bases aligning to TRBD1. The sample comprised CD8+ T cells from the margin of a lung tumor. This TCR was recovered from a male donor with lung adenocarcinoma. The CD4 and CD8 labels of this study may be unreliable. The CDR3 sequence is CASSRTGVFFSDEQFF. CDR3 coding DNA: TGTGCCAGCTCCCGGACAGGGGTCTTTTTTTCGGATGAGCAGTTCTTC.